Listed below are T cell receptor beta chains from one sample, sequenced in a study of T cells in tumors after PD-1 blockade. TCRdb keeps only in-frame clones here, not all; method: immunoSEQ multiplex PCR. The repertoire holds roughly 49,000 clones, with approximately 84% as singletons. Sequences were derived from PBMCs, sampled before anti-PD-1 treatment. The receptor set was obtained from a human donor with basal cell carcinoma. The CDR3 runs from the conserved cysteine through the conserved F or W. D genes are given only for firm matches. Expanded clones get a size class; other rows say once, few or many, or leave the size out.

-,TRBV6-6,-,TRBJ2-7,CASSFVGEQYF,TGTGCCAGCAGTTTCGTGGGAGAGCAGTACTTC
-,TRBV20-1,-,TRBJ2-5,CSASLRSSGPRETQYF,TGCAGTGCTAGTTTGAGGTCGAGCGGGCCCCGGGAGACCCAGTACTTC
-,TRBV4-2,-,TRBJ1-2,CASSQDRAGTYGYTF,TGTGCCAGCAGCCAAGATCGGGCAGGGACCTATGGCTACACCTTC
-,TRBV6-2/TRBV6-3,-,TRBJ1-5,CASSYWEDQPQHF,TGTGCCAGCAGTTACTGGGAAGATCAGCCCCAGCATTTT
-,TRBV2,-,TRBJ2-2,CASSVQGWELFF,TGTGCCAGCAGTGTGCAGGGCTGGGAGCTGTTTTTT
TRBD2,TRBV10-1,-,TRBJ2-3,CASSDRLAGGKSTDTQYF,TGCGCCAGCAGTGATAGACTAGCGGGGGGAAAAAGCACAGATACGCAGTATTTT
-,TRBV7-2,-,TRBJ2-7,CASSPRLVPAEQYF,TGTGCCAGCAGCCCCCGACTAGTTCCCGCCGAGCAGTACTTC
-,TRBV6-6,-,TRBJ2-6,CASSRRLSGANVLTF,TGTGCCAGCAGTCGACGGCTGTCTGGGGCCAACGTCCTGACTTTC
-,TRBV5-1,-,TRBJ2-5,CASSLMLTGQETQYF,TGCGCCAGCAGCTTAATGTTGACGGGCCAAGAGACCCAGTACTTC
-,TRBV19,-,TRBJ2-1,CASSAVVRYWDEQFF,TGTGCCAGTAGTGCTGTGGTTCGCTACTGGGATGAGCAGTTCTTC
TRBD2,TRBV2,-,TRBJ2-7,CASRTSGGAYEQYF,TGTGCCAGCAGGACTAGCGGGGGGGCCTACGAGCAGTACTTC
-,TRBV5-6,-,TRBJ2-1,CASSLLEGYNEQFF,TGTGCCAGCAGCTTGCTGGAGGGATACAATGAGCAGTTCTTC
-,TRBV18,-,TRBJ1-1,CASSGGGATEAFF,TGTGCCAGCTCAGGAGGAGGGGCCACTGAAGCTTTCTTT
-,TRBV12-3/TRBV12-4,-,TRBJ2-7,CASSLTGNEQYF,TGTGCCAGCAGTTTAACAGGGAACGAGCAGTACTTC
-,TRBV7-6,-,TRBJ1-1,CASSSRQKNTEAFF,TGTGCCAGCAGCTCCCGACAGAAGAACACTGAAGCTTTCTTT
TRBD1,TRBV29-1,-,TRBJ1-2,CSVEEGQGAYGYTF,TGCAGCGTTGAAGAGGGACAGGGGGCATATGGCTACACCTTC
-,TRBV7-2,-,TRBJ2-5,CASSPFGLASETQYF,TGTGCCAGCAGCCCCTTTGGGCTAGCGTCGGAGACCCAGTACTTC
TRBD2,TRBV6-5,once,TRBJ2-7,CASSVSTSSLEQYF,TGTGCCAGCAGCGTCTCGACTAGCAGTCTCGAGCAGTACTTC
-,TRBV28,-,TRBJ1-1,CASSLWNTEAFF,TGTGCCAGCAGTTTATGGAACACTGAAGCTTTCTTT
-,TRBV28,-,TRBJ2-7,CASSLLSYEQYF,TGTGCCAGCAGTTTATTGTCCTACGAGCAGTACTTC
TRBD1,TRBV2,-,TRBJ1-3,CASSRQGASGNTIYF,TGTGCCAGCAGTCGACAGGGCGCCTCTGGAAACACCATATATTTT
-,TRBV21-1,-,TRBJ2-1,CASSKAVAGGSYNEQFF,-
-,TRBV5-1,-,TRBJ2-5,CASSLGSGLAETQYF,TGCGCCAGCAGCTTGGGTAGCGGCCTCGCGGAGACCCAGTACTTC
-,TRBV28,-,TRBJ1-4,CASRAPTGGREKLFF,TGTGCCAGCAGGGCCCCGACAGGCGGAAGAGAAAAACTGTTTTTT
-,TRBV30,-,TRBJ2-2,CAWSVLSGANTGELFF,TGTGCCTGGAGTGTACTGAGTGGGGCGAACACCGGGGAGCTGTTTTTT
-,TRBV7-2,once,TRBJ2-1,CASIPPGSSYNEQFF,TGTGCCAGCATCCCTCCGGGCAGCTCCTACAATGAGCAGTTCTTC
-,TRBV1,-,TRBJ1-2,CTSPPSAYGYTF,TGCACCTCCCCTCCCAGCGCTTATGGCTACACCTTC
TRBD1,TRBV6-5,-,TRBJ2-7,CASRAAGTGGYEQYF,TGTGCCAGCAGGGCTGCCGGGACAGGGGGCTACGAGCAGTACTTC
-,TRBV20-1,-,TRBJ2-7,CSASKGSYEQYF,TGCAGTGCTAGTAAAGGGAGCTACGAGCAGTACTTC
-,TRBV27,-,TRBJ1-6,CASSSGNPYNSPLHF,TGTGCCAGCAGTTCAGGGAATCCCTATAATTCACCCCTCCACTTT
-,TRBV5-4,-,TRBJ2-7,CASSSQGKVDEQYF,TGTGCCAGCAGCTCTCAGGGGAAGGTTGACGAGCAGTACTTC
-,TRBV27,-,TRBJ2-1,CASWRGQYNEQFF,TGTGCCAGCTGGCGGGGGCAATACAATGAGCAGTTCTTC
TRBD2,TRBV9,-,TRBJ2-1,CASSEDSSSGDNNEQFF,TGTGCCAGCAGCGAGGACTCCTCTAGCGGGGACAACAATGAGCAGTTCTTC
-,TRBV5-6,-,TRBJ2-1,CASSLTGANLYNEQFF,TGTGCCAGCAGCCTGACGGGGGCGAACCTCTACAATGAGCAGTTCTTC
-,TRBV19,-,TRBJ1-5,CASTPGQNQPQHF,TGTGCCTCAACTCCGGGACAAAATCAGCCCCAGCATTTT
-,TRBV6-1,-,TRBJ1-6,CASSVMVAVHNSPLHF,TGTGCCAGCAGTGTGATGGTGGCGGTACATAATTCACCCCTCCACTTT
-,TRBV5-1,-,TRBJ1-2,CASSLEGLIGGYTF,TGCGCCAGCAGCTTGGAAGGGTTAATAGGTGGCTACACCTTC
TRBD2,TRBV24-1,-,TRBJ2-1,CATSDPGTITYNEQFF,TGTGCCACCAGTGATCCCGGGACTATCACCTACAATGAGCAGTTCTTC
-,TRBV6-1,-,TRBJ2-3,CASSEFLGRGLGDTQYF,TGTGCCAGCAGTGAATTTCTAGGCAGGGGTCTTGGGGATACGCAGTATTTT
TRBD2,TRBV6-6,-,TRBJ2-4,CASSSSGGAKNIQYF,TGTGCCAGCAGCTCTAGCGGGGGAGCCAAAAACATTCAGTACTTC
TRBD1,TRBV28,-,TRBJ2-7,CASTLAQGTTYEQYF,TGTGCCAGCACCCTTGCACAGGGGACGACCTACGAGCAGTACTTC
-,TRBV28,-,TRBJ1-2,CASSAAQGSYGYTF,TGTGCCAGCAGTGCCGCACAGGGTAGCTATGGCTACACCTTC
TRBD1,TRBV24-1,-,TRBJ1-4,CATSDPTGAGEKLFF,TGTGCCACCAGTGACCCCACAGGGGCGGGTGAAAAACTGTTTTTT
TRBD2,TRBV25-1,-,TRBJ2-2,CASSATPGLAGGTGELFF,TGTGCCAGCAGTGCGACTCCGGGACTAGCGGGGGGGACCGGGGAGCTGTTTTTT
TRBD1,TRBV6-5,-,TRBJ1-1,CASSPGDRENTEAFF,TGTGCCAGCAGTCCCGGGGACAGGGAGAACACTGAAGCTTTCTTT